The source of this T cell receptor (beta chain) is a study of T cell responses to AZD1222 COVID-19 vaccine. Findings and limits, study-wide: Baseline seropositivity characterized only a handful of AZD1222 recipients. Repertoires were sampled only after the peak T cell response.

As for this clone: Its antigen is undetermined.

Repertoires were generated with immunoSEQ multiplex PCR, while TCRdb's copy carries only in-frame clones and drops some. The sample includes some 120,000 clones, roughly 87% of them seen just once. Germline loops: CDR1 ENHRY, CDR2 SYGVKD. The V and J ends lost 0 bases and 0 bases, in that order; junction bases with no gene match: 9. CDR3 length equals 19 residues. Sample: peripheral blood, taken on day 0 of AZD1222 vaccination. The V call is TRBV10-3, the J call TRBJ2-1, with 9 positions matching TRBD2. The origin of this receptor is an adult in good health. The CDR3 nucleotides read TGTGCCATCAGTGAGTCGGTTAGCGGGGGAATTCGCTCCTACAATGAGCAGTTCTTC. Protein sequence: CAISESVSGGIRSYNEQFF.